These 24 T cell receptor beta chains share one sample of origin, sequenced in a study of blood T cell repertoires in COVID-19. Assay used: immunoSEQ multiplex PCR; TCRdb lists only in-frame clones, some missing. The data contain roughly 200,000 clones, 75% to 90% of them seen just once; the ten biggest clones take up 8% to 10%. Sequencing was done on a sample of peripheral blood. The receptors derive from a woman aged 80 or older with COVID-19, enrolled during active disease.

The chain uses TRBV28 and TRBJ1-2; weak D call: TRBD1 (5 bases). CDR1 and CDR2 from the germline V gene are MDHEN and SYDVKM. This CDR3 spans 15 amino acids. Trimming stripped 2 bases from V and 0 bases from J, with 10 bases between. CDR3 sequence: CASSLLGATNYGYTF. For the CDR3, the DNA is TGTGCCAGCAGTTTACTAGGGGCGACTAACTATGGCTACACCTTC.

This clone turned up a few times. This rearrangement joins TRBV5-5 to TRBJ2-1; TRBD1 matches at 10 bases. The germline CDR1 and CDR2 sequences are SGHKS and YYEKEE (reference sequence). The ends lost 2 bases at V and 8 bases at J; junction bases unmatched: 7. This CDR3 is 15 amino acids long. The chain's CDR3 is CASSFDRGRIDEQFF. CDR3 in DNA: TGTGCCAGCAGCTTCGACAGGGGGCGCATAGATGAGCAGTTCTTC.

In DNA, the CDR3 is TGTGCCAGCAGCCGAACAGGGGGCTCTGGAAACACCATATATTTT. Amino acids: CASSRTGGSGNTIYF. The chain is built from TRBV7-9 and TRBJ1-3, with 8 bases fitting TRBD1. Germline-derived CDR1 and CDR2 are SEHNR and FQNEAQ (reference sequence). The CDR3 contains 15 residues. With 5 bases clipped from V and 0 bases from J, the junction kept 3 bases outside the gene matches.

In its sample, this clone was seen once. The chain couples TRBV10-3 to TRBJ1-1, with 7 bases lining up with TRBD1. The trim removed 6 bases at V and 3 bases at J, leaving 4 bases unmatched. CDR1 and CDR2 from the germline V gene are ENHRY and SYGVKD. CDR3 length: 13 residues. CDR3 residues: CAIRFDRDTEAFF. The CDR3 DNA reads TGTGCCATCAGATTCGACAGGGACACTGAAGCTTTCTTT.

This clone was seen only a few times. This sequence joins TRBV5-1 and TRBJ1-2, with TRBD1 identical over 9 bases. CDR1 is SGHRS and CDR2 is YFSETQ in the germline V gene. This CDR3 has 15 residues. J was trimmed by 6 bases and V by 0 bases; bases with no gene match: 6. Here the CDR3 reads CASSLEGTGYDGYTF. The CDR3 DNA reads as TGCGCCAGCAGCTTGGAAGGGACAGGGTACGATGGCTACACCTTC.

This sequence joins TRBV2 and TRBJ2-7; D is uncertain. The CDR3 extends over 15 amino acids. Between the trimmed V and J ends, which lost 3 bases and 3 bases, there was a span of 15 bases. Germline CDR1 and CDR2: SNHLY and FYNNEI. The chain's CDR3 is CASSDPLGGFYEQYF. The CDR3 coding sequence is TGTGCCAGCAGTGATCCCCTAGGTGGGTTCTACGAGCAGTACTTC.

This clone showed up just once. Other DNA sequences within the sample encode an identical CDR3. The J gene is TRBJ1-5, the V gene TRBV18; D possibly corresponds to TRBD1 (5 bases). This CDR3 has 14 residues. In germline, CDR1 is KGHSH, CDR2 LQKENI. V lost 3 bases and J lost 2, with 8 bases in between. This CDR3 reads CASSPGGGNQPQHF. The DNA of the CDR3 is TGTGCCAGCTCACCGGGAGGGGGCAATCAGCCCCAGCATTTT.

The V call is TRBV27, the J call TRBJ2-7; TRBD2 matches 10 bases. The CDR3 has 16 residues. The J segment lost 3 bases and the V segment lost 2 bases, leaving 7 bases of the junction unmatched. Per the germline V gene, CDR1 is MNHEY and CDR2 is SMNVEV (reference sequence). CDR3 nucleotide sequence: TGTGCCAGCAGTTTAAGGCCGACTAGCGGGCTCTACGAGCAGTACTTC. Amino acid sequence: CASSLRPTSGLYEQYF.

As concerns this clone: At the DNA level, this CDR3 is encoded by other sequences in the same sample as well. V usage is TRBV5-1 and J usage is TRBJ1-1, with D perhaps matching TRBD1 (5 bases). The CDR3 extends over 15 amino acids. V was shortened by 0 bases and J by 2 bases, with 11 bases between the two germline ends. Germline CDR1 SGHRS, CDR2 YFSETQ. CDR3 residues: CASSLEAGRNTEAFF. DNA for the CDR3: TGCGCCAGCAGCTTGGAAGCAGGGCGCAACACTGAAGCTTTCTTT.

The gene calls are TRBV5-5 and TRBJ2-5; no clear D gene. This CDR3 is 13 amino acids long. Germline V gene data show CDR1 as SGHKS and CDR2 as YYEKEE (reference sequence). Deletions cut 0 bases from V and 5 bases from J, with 8 bases between. CDR3 DNA sequence: TGTGCCAGCAGCTTGGACGCTGAGGAGACCCAGTACTTC. Translating gives CASSLDAEETQYF.

This clone was counted a single time. CDR3 loop: CASSLADRGLFDQPQHF. The CDR3 bases are TGTGCCAGCAGCCTCGCCGACAGGGGGCTTTTTGATCAGCCCCAGCATTTT. The genes are TRBV7-9 and TRBJ1-5, with 10 bases fitting TRBD1. The ends lost 5 bases at V and 5 bases at J; junction bases unmatched: 12. Germline loops: CDR1 SEHNR, CDR2 FQNEAQ (reference sequence). The CDR3 has 17 amino acids.

The rearrangement joins TRBV21-1 to TRBJ1-4; no DNA check was done on the table's D call, TRBD1. TRBV21-1 is listed as a pseudogene. The CDR3 runs 16 residues. The CDR3 spells CASSKEGTDPSKKLFF. The CDR3, as DNA: TGTGCCAGCAGCAAAGAAGGAACAGACCCAAGTAAAAAACTGTTTTTT.

Here the CDR3 DNA reads TGTGCCAGCAGCGTCAGGGGGCGTACAGATACGCAGTATTTT. It encodes CASSVRGRTDTQYF. The chain recombines TRBV7-8 with TRBJ2-3; TRBD1 agrees at 8 bases. Trimming cost V 5 bases and J 3 bases; bases outside gene matches: 4. Germline values: CDR1 SGHVS, CDR2 FQNEAQ. This CDR3 comprises 14 residues.

V and J are TRBV11-3 and TRBJ2-7, with a possible D match to TRBD2 (7 bases). The CDR3 has 17 residues. CDR1 SGHNT and CDR2 YENEEA come from the germline V gene. V lost 0 bases and J 6 bases, leaving 21 bases between the germline ends. Written as DNA, the CDR3 is TGTGCCAGCAGCTTAGATCAGGGAGGGGGATCGTTTGGCGAGCAGTACTTC. Translated, it gives CASSLDQGGGSFGEQYF.

The gene calls are TRBV19 and TRBJ2-2, with TRBD1 matching over 10 bases. The V gene end was trimmed by 7 bases and the J gene end by 6 bases; junction bases not matched to a gene: 8. CDR1 is LNHDA and CDR2 is SQIVND in the germline V gene (reference sequence). This CDR3 is 15 amino acids long. As DNA, the CDR3 is TGTGCCAGTATACGGGACAGGGGAAATGCCGGGGAGCTGTTTTTT. Its translation: CASIRDRGNAGELFF.

This clone appeared a single time. The chain is built from TRBV27 and TRBJ1-1, with TRBD1 matching 7 bases. The CDR3 is 15 residues long. Trimming removed 6 bases from V and 0 bases from J; junction bases left unmatched: 7. Germline CDR1 and CDR2: MNHEY and SMNVEV (reference sequence). The CDR3 nucleotides are TGTGCCAGCAGAAGGGACAGCGATATGAACACTGAAGCTTTCTTT. Translating it yields CASRRDSDMNTEAFF.

This chain connects TRBV5-6 to TRBJ2-5; 9 positions agree with TRBD1. CDR1 is SGHDT and CDR2 is YYEEEE in the germline V gene. The CDR3 is 17 amino acids. The V gene end was trimmed by 6 bases and the J gene end by 3 bases; junction bases not matched to a gene: 15. The DNA of the CDR3 is TGTGCCAGCAACCTGAGGGGACGGGACAGGGTAAAAGAGACCCAGTACTTC. Translation: CASNLRGRDRVKETQYF.

This clone was counted once. This chain connects TRBV5-8 to TRBJ1-2; no clear D gene. With 0 bases removed from V and 3 bases from J, the gap between germline ends came to 6 bases. The CDR3 sequence is 13 residues long. Germline assignment: CDR1 SGHTS and CDR2 YDEGEE. CDR3 sequence: CASSLDRYYGYTF. Written as DNA, the CDR3 is TGTGCCAGCAGCTTGGACAGATACTATGGCTACACCTTC.

V is TRBV10-3 and J is TRBJ2-7; 9 nucleotides align to TRBD2. Germline V CDR1 and CDR2: ENHRY, SYGVKD. CDR3 length: 14 residues. V gave up 8 bases and J gave up 2 bases; unmatched junction bases: 7. The CDR3 here is CAIGPGGGAYEQYF. The CDR3 DNA follows: TGTGCCATCGGGCCTGGCGGGGGGGCCTACGAGCAGTACTTC.

The chain employs TRBV6-5 and TRBJ2-1, with a tentative D call TRBD2 (5 bases). Germline V gene sequence: CDR1 MNHEY, CDR2 SVGAGI. Trimming left V 1 base short and J 8 bases short, with 9 bases between. CDR3 size: 13 residues. CDR3 nucleotide sequence: TGTGCCAGCAGTTACTGGCTGAGGGATGAGCAGTTCTTC. Translation gives CASSYWLRDEQFF.

The table lists this clone with a count of one. The DNA for the CDR3 is TGTGCCAGCACGATATGGGACTCCCGGGACTATGGCTACACCTTC. Protein sequence: CASTIWDSRDYGYTF. The chain couples TRBV28 to TRBJ1-2; D possibly corresponds to TRBD1 (5 bases). Germline-derived CDR1 and CDR2 are MDHEN and SYDVKM. Trimming cost V 7 bases and J 3 bases, with 18 bases left between them. This CDR3 comprises 15 residues.

V and J are TRBV5-4 and TRBJ2-3; a possible D gene is TRBD2 (6 bases). The length of the CDR3 is 15 residues. Per the germline V gene, CDR1 is SGHNT and CDR2 is YYREEE (reference sequence). V was trimmed by 4 bases and J by 0 bases, leaving 12 bases between them. CDR3 bases: TGTGCCAGCAGCCTGGAGGGCGGGAGCACAGATACGCAGTATTTT. This encodes CASSLEGGSTDTQYF.

The chain couples TRBV7-9 to TRBJ1-3; D is perhaps TRBD1 (5 bases). The V end was cut by 2 bases, the J end by 0 bases, with 14 bases between. Germline V gene data show CDR1 as SEHNR and CDR2 as FQNEAQ (reference sequence). The CDR3 is 17 residues long. The CDR3 spells CASSLIGGARSGNTIYF. CDR3 coding DNA: TGTGCCAGCAGCTTAATCGGAGGGGCCCGCTCTGGAAACACCATATATTTT.

This chain joins TRBV9 and TRBJ2-2; 11 nucleotides align to TRBD2. The CDR3 contains 18 residues. CDR1 is SGDLS and CDR2 is YYNGEE in the germline V gene. Unmatched junction bases numbered 14, after V lost 5 bases and J lost 5 bases. The CDR3 here is CASRDFTSGSRGTGELFF. The CDR3 coding sequence is TGTGCCAGCAGAGACTTCACTAGCGGGAGTCGAGGGACCGGGGAGCTGTTTTTT. Filled out from reference TRBV9 and TRBJ2-2, the complete variable domain reads DSGVTQTPKHLITATGQRVTLRCSPRSGDLSVYWYQQSLDQGLQFLIQYYNGEERAKGNILERFSAQQFPDLHSELNLSSLELGDSALYFCASRDFTSGSRGTGELFFGEGSRLTVL.